What follows are 11 T cell receptor beta chains derived from one specimen sequenced in a study of OX40 agonist ivuxolimab in advanced cancers. Profiling relied on immunoSEQ multiplex PCR, and the TCRdb table lists in-frame clones only, not all of them. In the table there are some 58,000 clones, roughly 80% of which are singletons. Sequenced here: CD4+ or CD8+ T cells sorted from blood, sampled in a trial of the OX40 agonist ivuxolimab. The receptor set was obtained from an adult with an advanced solid tumor such as melanoma, head and neck, liver or kidney cancer.

This clone was detected once. One junction end disagrees with the germline gene, perhaps due to a read error. This sequence joins TRBV7-7 and TRBJ2-1; D remains ambiguous. The CDR3 length is 13 residues. Germline-derived CDR1 and CDR2 are SSHAT and FNYEAQ (reference sequence). CDR3 region: CASSSSAYNEQFF. The CDR3 nucleotides read TGTGCTAGCAGCTCGAGCGCCTACAATGAGCAGTTCTTC.

The genes are TRBV11-2 and TRBJ2-2, with TRBD2 matching over 10 bases. Germline trimming cut 4 bases from V and 0 bases from J; bases unmatched to any gene: 8. Germline V gives CDR1 SGHAT, CDR2 FQNNGV. CDR3 length: 18 residues. In nucleotides, the CDR3 is TGTGCCAGCAGCTCGGGACTAGCGACGTTCGCGAACACCGGGGAGCTGTTTTTT. Its translation is CASSSGLATFANTGELFF.

The chain combines TRBV28 with TRBJ2-2, with D possibly being TRBD2 (5 bases). The CDR3 runs to 15 residues. V lost 9 bases, J lost 5 bases, and 19 bases lay in between. The germline gives CDR1 MDHEN, CDR2 SYDVKM. Here the CDR3 DNA reads TGTGCCAGTGCCTCAGGAGCGGATGATACCGGGGAGCTGTTTTTT. Its translation: CASASGADDTGELFF.

The rearrangement joins TRBV2 to TRBJ2-7; 9 bases map to TRBD1. Germline trimming cut 5 bases from V and 5 bases from J; bases unmatched to any gene: 7. The CDR3 loop spans 14 amino acids. CDR1 and CDR2 (germline): SNHLY, FYNNEI. The CDR3 loop reads CASSPGQGSDEQYF. The CDR3 region has the DNA TGTGCCAGCAGTCCGGGACAGGGTAGCGACGAGCAGTACTTC.

J is TRBJ2-2 and V is TRBV5-4, with D unclear. Trimming took 4 bases from V and 6 from J, leaving 10 bases between them. This CDR3 region has 13 residues. CDR1 is SGHNT and CDR2 is YYREEE in the germline V gene (reference sequence). The CDR3 DNA follows: TGTGCCAGCAGCGTAGACAACTCCGGGGAGCTGTTTTTT. Its translation: CASSVDNSGELFF.

The V gene is TRBV5-6, the J gene TRBJ2-5; D call uncertain. The J call is uncertain, as TRBJ2-7 better fits the DNA end. The germline gives CDR1 SGHDT, CDR2 YYEEEE. The CDR3 runs 12 residues. The CDR3 reads CASSLAEDEQYF. DNA of the CDR3: TGTGCCAGCAGCTTGGCCGAGGACGAGCAGTACTTC.

This rearrangement joins TRBV19 to TRBJ2-7; 7 bases are a match to TRBD2. The CDR3 spans 15 residues. The J segment lost 2 bases and the V segment lost 3 bases, leaving 7 bases of the junction unmatched. Germline CDR1 LNHDA, CDR2 SQIVND (reference sequence). For the CDR3, the DNA is TGTGCCAGTAGTATTGGGGAGGGGAACGCCTACGAGCAGTACTTC. It translates to CASSIGEGNAYEQYF.

This chain links TRBV19 with TRBJ1-2, with a weak D call TRBD1 (6 bases). With 3 bases removed from V and 5 bases from J, the gap between germline ends came to 10 bases. CDR3 length equals 13 residues. Germline-derived CDR1 and CDR2 are LNHDA and SQIVND (reference sequence). In DNA, the CDR3 is TGTGCCAGTAGTATGGGGACAAGTTATGGCTACACCTTC. It encodes CASSMGTSYGYTF.

This clone was counted a single time. This chain uses TRBV28 with TRBJ2-2, with D possibly matching TRBD2 (5 bases). The CDR3 is made up of 13 amino acids. V dropped 5 bases and J dropped 6 bases, with 10 bases sitting between them. Per germline, CDR1 MDHEN and CDR2 SYDVKM. Here the CDR3 DNA reads TGTGCCAGCAGTATACCGGGGTCCGGGGAGCTGTTTTTT. Protein: CASSIPGSGELFF.

This clone came up a few times. This chain uses TRBV11-3 with TRBJ2-7; 9 nucleotides match TRBD1. Trimming removed 5 bases from V and 0 bases from J; junction bases left unmatched: 8. The length of the CDR3 is 16 residues. Germline loops: CDR1 SGHNT, CDR2 YENEEA. This CDR3 is CASSTTLGQGSYEQYF. Here the CDR3 DNA reads TGTGCCAGCAGCACCACCCTGGGACAGGGCTCCTACGAGCAGTACTTC.

This clone appeared once. This chain connects TRBV11-2 to TRBJ2-7; 7 bases align to TRBD2. The trim removed 5 bases at V and 2 bases at J, leaving 6 bases unmatched. The CDR3 covers 14 residues. Germline V gives CDR1 SGHAT, CDR2 FQNNGV. In DNA, the CDR3 is TGTGCCAGCAGCCCGAGACTAGCTGCCTACGAGCAGTACTTC. This translates into CASSPRLAAYEQYF.